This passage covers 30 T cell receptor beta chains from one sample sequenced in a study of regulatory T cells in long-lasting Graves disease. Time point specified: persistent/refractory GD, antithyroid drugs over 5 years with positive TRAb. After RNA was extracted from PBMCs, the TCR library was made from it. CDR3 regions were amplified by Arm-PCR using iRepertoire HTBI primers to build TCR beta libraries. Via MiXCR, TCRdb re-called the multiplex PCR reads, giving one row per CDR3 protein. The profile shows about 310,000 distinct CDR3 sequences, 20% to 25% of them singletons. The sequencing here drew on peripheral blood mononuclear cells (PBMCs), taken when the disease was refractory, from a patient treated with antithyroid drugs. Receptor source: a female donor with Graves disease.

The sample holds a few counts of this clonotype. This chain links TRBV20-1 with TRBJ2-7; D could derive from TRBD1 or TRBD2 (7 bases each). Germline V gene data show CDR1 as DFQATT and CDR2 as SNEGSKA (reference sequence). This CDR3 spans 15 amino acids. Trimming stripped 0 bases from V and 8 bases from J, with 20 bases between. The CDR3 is CSARDPGGGLTQQYF. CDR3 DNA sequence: TGCAGTGCTAGAGATCCAGGGGGGGGACTTACGCAGCAGTACTTC.

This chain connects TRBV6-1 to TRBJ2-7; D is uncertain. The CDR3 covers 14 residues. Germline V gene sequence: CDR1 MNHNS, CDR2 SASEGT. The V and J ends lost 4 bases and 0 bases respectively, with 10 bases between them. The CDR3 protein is CASSAEPISYEQYF. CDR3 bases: TGTGCCAGCAGTGCCGAACCTATCTCCTACGAGCAGTACTTC.

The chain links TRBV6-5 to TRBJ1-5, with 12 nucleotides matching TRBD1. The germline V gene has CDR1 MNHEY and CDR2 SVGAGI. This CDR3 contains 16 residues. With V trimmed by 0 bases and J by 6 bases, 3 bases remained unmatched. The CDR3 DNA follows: TGTGCCAGCAGTTACTCCCGGGACAGGGGGCCTCAGCCCCAGCATTTT. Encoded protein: CASSYSRDRGPQPQHF.

The CDR3 sequence: CASSSPARYEQYF. CDR3 coding DNA: TGTGCCAGCAGCTCCCCGGCCAGGTACGAGCAGTACTTC. The rearrangement uses TRBV7-9 and TRBJ2-7; D is ambiguous. V lost 4 bases and J 4 bases, leaving 11 bases between the germline ends. CDR3 length: 13 residues. Germline V gene data show CDR1 as SEHNR and CDR2 as FQNEAQ (reference sequence). The full variable domain, completed using reference TRBV7-9 and TRBJ2-7, is DTGVSQNPRHKITKRGQNVTFRCDPISEHNRLYWYRQTLGQGPEFLTYFQNEAQLEKSRLLSDRFSAERPKGSFSTLEIQRTEQGDSAMYLCASSSPARYEQYFGPGTRLTVT.

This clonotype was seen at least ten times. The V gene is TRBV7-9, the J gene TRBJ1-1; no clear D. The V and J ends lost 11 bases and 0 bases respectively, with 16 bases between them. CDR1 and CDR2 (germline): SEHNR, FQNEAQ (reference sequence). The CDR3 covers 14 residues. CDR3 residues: CASLKDGVNTEAFF. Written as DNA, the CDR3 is TGTGCCTCCCTGAAGGACGGTGTGAACACTGAAGCTTTCTTT.

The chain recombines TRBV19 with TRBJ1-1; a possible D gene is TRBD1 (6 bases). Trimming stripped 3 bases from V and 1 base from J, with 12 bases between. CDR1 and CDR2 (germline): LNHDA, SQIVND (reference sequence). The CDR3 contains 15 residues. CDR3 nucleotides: TGTGCCAGTAGTATCTACTTGGACAGGAACACTGAAGCTTTCTTT. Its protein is CASSIYLDRNTEAFF. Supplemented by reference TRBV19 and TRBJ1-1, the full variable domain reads DGGITQSPKYLFRKEGQNVTLSCEQNLNHDAMYWYRQDPGQGLRLIYYSQIVNDFQKGDIAEGYSVSREKKESFPLTVTSAQKNPTAFYLCASSIYLDRNTEAFFGQGTRLTVV.

CDR3 DNA: TGTGCCATCCTAAAACACACATCGAACACCGGGGAGCTGTTTTTT. Protein sequence: CAILKHTSNTGELFF. The rearrangement joins TRBV6-1 to TRBJ2-2; D remains ambiguous. V lost 10 bases, J lost 0 bases, and 15 bases lay in between. The CDR3 is 15 amino acids. CDR1 and CDR2 (germline): MNHNS, SASEGT.

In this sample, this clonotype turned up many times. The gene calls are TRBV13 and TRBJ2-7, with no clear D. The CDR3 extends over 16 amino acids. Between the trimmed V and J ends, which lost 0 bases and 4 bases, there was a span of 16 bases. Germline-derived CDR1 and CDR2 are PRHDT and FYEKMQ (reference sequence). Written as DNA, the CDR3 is TGTGCCAGCAGCTTAGGGGGTGGTATCGTCCTTTACGAGCAGTACTTC. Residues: CASSLGGGIVLYEQYF.

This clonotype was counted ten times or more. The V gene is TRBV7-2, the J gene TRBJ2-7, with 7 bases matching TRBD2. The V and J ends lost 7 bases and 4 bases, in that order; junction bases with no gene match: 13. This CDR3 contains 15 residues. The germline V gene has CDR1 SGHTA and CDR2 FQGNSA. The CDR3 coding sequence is TGTGCCAGCACTAACCCAGGGAGGGGCCAATACGAGCAGTACTTC. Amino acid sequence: CASTNPGRGQYEQYF.

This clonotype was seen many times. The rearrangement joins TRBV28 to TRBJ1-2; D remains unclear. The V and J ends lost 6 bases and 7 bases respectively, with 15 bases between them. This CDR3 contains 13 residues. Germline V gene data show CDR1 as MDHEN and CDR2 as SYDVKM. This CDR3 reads CASRLTLKGGYTF. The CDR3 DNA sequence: TGTGCCAGCAGATTGACTCTCAAGGGTGGCTACACCTTC.

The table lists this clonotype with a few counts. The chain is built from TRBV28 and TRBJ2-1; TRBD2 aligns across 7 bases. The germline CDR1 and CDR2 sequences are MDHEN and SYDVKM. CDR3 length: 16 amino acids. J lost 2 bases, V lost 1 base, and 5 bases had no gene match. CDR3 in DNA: TGTGCCAGCAGTTTATCGGGGGGAGCTCCCTACAATGAGCAGTTCTTC. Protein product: CASSLSGGAPYNEQFF. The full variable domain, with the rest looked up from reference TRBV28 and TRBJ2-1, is DVKVTQSSRYLVKRTGEKVFLECVQDMDHENMFWYRQDPGLGLRLIYFSYDVKMKEKGDIPEGYSVSREKKERFSLILESASTNQTSMYLCASSLSGGAPYNEQFFGPGTRLTVL.

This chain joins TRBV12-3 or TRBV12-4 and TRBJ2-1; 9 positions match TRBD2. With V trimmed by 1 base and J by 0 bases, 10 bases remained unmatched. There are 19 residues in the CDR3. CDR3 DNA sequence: TGTGCCAGCAGTTTAGTGTGGGCTAGCGGGAAGAGCTCCTACAATGAGCAGTTCTTC. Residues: CASSLVWASGKSSYNEQFF.

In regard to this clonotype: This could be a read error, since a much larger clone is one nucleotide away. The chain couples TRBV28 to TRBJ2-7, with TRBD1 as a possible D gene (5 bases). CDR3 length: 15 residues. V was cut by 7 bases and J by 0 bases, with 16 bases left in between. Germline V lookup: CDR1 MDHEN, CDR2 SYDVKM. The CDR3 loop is CASTLRQLSSYEQYF. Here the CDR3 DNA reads TGTGCCAGCACCCTCAGACAGCTAAGCTCCTACGAGCAGTACTTC.

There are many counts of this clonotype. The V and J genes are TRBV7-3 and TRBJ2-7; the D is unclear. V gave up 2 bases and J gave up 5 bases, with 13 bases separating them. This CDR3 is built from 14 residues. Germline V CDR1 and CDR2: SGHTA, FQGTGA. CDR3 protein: CASSLEVGLDEQYF. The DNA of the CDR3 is TGTGCCAGCAGCTTAGAGGTAGGCCTGGACGAGCAGTACTTC.

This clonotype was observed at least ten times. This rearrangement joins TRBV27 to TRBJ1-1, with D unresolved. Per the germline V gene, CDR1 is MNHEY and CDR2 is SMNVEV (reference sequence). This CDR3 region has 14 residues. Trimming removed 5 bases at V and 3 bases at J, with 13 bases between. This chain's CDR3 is CASSPMGIHTEAFF. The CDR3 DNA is TGTGCCAGCAGTCCGATGGGTATTCACACTGAAGCTTTCTTT.

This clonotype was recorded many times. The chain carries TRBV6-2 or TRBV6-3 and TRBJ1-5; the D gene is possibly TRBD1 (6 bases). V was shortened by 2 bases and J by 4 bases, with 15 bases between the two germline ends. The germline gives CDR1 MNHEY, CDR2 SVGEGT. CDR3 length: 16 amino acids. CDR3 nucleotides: TGTGCCAGCAGTTACGGGGAACAGGGTAGTAATCAGCCCCAGCATTTT. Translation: CASSYGEQGSNQPQHF.

In DNA form, the CDR3 reads TGCGCCAGCAGCCAGCAAACGACAGAGAACACTGAAGCTTTCTTT. Translation: CASSQQTTENTEAFF. This sequence joins TRBV4-3 and TRBJ1-1; perhaps TRBD1 as D (5 bases). The CDR3 has 15 residues. Germline CDR1 and CDR2: LGHNA and YSLEER. V lost 3 bases and J lost 1, with 12 bases in between.

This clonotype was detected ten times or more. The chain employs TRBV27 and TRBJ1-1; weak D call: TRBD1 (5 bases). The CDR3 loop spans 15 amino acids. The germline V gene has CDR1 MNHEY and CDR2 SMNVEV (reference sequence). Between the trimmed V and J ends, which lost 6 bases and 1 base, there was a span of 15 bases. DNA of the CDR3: TGTGCCAGCAGGGGACCGGGGGGGTGGAACACTGAAGCTTTCTTT. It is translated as CASRGPGGWNTEAFF.

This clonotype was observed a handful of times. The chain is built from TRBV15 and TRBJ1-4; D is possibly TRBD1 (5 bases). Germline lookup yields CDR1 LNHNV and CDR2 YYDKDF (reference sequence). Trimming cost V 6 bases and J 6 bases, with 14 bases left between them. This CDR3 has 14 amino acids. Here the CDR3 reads CATRGVDTYEKLFF. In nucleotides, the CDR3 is TGTGCCACCAGAGGAGTGGACACCTATGAAAAACTGTTTTTT.

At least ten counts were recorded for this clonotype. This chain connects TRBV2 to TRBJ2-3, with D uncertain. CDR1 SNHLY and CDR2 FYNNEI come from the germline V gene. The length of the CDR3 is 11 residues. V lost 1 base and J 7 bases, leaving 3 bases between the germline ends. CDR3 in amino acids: CASSEENTQYF. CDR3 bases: TGTGCCAGCAGTGAAGAAAATACGCAGTATTTT. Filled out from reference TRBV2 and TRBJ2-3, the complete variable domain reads EPEVTQTPSHQVTQMGQEVILRCVPISNHLYFYWYRQILGQKVEFLVSFYNNEISEKSEIFDDQFSVERPDGSNFTLKIRSTKLEDSAMYFCASSEENTQYFGPGTRLTVL.

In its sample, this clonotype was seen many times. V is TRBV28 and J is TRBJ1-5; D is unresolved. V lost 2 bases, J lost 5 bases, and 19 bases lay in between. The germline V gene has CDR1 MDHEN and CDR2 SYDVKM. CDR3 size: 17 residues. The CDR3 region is CASSLISLAASHQPQHF. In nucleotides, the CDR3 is TGTGCCAGCAGTTTAATCTCGTTGGCAGCGAGTCATCAGCCCCAGCATTTT.

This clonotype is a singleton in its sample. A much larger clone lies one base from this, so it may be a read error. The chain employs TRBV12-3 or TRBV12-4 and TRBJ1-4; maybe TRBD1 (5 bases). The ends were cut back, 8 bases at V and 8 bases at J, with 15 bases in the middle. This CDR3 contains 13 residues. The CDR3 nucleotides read TGTGCCAGCGAGGAGGGGTTCAGGGAAAAACTGTTTTTT. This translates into CASEEGFREKLFF.

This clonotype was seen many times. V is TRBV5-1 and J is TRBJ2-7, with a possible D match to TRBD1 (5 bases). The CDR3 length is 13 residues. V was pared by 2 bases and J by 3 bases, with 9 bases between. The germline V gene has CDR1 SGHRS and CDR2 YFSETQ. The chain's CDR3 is CASSLWTNYEQYF. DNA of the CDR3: TGCGCCAGCAGCTTATGGACAAACTACGAGCAGTACTTC. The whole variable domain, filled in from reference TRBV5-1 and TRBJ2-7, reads KAGVTQTPRYLIKTRGQQVTLSCSPISGHRSVSWYQQTPGQGLQFLFEYFSETQRNKGNFPGRFSGRQFSNSRSEMNVSTLELGDSALYLCASSLWTNYEQYFGPGTRLTVT.

The CDR3 nucleotides read TGCAGTCTTTCAGTTGACCCATCGGAGACCCAGTACTTC. This translates into CSLSVDPSETQYF. The chain carries TRBV29-1 and TRBJ2-5; D not certain. Germline CDR1 is SQVTM and CDR2 is ANQGSEA. This CDR3 has 13 residues.

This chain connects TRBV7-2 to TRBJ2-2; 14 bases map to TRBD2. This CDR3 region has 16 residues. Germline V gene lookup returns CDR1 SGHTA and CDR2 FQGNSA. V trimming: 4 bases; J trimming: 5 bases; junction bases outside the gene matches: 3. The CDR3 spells CASSSGLAGVTGELFF. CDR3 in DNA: TGTGCCAGCAGCTCGGGACTAGCGGGAGTTACCGGGGAGCTGTTTTTT.

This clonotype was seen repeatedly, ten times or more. The CDR3 nucleotides read TGCGCCAGCAGCTCGGACGGGGGGAATTCACCCCTCCACTTT. Translation: CASSSDGGNSPLHF. This chain links TRBV5-1 with TRBJ1-6; maybe TRBD1 (5 bases). The CDR3 has 14 amino acids. The V gene lost 3 bases and the J gene lost 7 bases, with 11 bases spanning the gap. Germline V gene data show CDR1 as SGHRS and CDR2 as YFSETQ.

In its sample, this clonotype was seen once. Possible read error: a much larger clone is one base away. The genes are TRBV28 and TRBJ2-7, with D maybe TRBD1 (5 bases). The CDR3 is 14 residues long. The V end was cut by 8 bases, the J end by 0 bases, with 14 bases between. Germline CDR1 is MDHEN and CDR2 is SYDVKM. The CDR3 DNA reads TGTGCCAGCGGGAACAGGAGTAGCTCCTACGAGCAGTACTTC. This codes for CASGNRSSSYEQYF.

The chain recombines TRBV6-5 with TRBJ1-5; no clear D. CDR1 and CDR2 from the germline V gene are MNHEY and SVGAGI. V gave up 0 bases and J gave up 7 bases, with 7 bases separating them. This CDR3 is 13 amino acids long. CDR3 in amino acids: CASSYSAGQPQHF. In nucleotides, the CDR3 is TGTGCCAGCAGTTACTCTGCCGGACAGCCCCAGCATTTT.

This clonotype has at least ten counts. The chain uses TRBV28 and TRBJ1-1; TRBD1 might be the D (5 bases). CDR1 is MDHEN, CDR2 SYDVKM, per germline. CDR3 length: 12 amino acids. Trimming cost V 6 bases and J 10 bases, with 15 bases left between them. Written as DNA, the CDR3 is TGTGCCAGCAGACCAGGGCTCCGTTCAGCTTTCTTT. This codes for CASRPGLRSAFF.

This chain's CDR3 is CASSYGGEVGHQPQHF. In DNA form, the CDR3 reads TGTGCCAGCAGTTACGGAGGGGAGGTAGGTCATCAGCCCCAGCATTTT. The V call is TRBV6-2 or TRBV6-3, the J call TRBJ1-5, with D perhaps TRBD1 (5 bases). Trimming left V 2 bases short and J 5 bases short, with 16 bases between. This CDR3 contains 16 residues. Germline V gene data show CDR1 as MNHEY and CDR2 as SVGEGT.